This is a list of T cell receptor beta chains from one sample in a study of shared clonotypes between healthy human individuals. Measured with immunoSEQ multiplex PCR; TCRdb has only the in-frame clones, and not every one. The table lists about 1,900,000 clones, around 96% of them singletons. Sequenced input: naive CD8+ T cells sorted from blood. The receptors shown here come from a man between 18 and 29 years old in good health. The CDR3 runs from the conserved cysteine through the conserved F or W. D genes are given only for firm matches. The size field is filled for only some rows; it gives once, few, many or a size class.

j_call	clone_size	v_call	d_call	cdr3_aa	cdr3_nt
TRBJ1-6	.	TRBV6-1	.	CASRHVDSNSPLHF	TGTGCCAGCCGCCACGTGGATTCTAATTCACCCCTCCACTTT
TRBJ1-5	.	TRBV28	.	CASSFGGHEGNQPQHF	TGTGCCAGCAGTTTCGGGGGGCACGAGGGCAATCAGCCCCAGCATTTT
TRBJ2-1	.	TRBV30	.	CAWSVASVSGEQFF	TGTGCCTGGAGTGTGGCTAGCGTCTCGGGTGAGCAGTTCTTC
TRBJ2-3	.	TRBV6-9	TRBD1	CASICVQGASDTQYF	TGTGCCAGCATCTGCGTACAGGGGGCTTCGGATACGCAGTATTTT
TRBJ2-2	.	TRBV19	TRBD1	CASSRGQGDTGELFF	TGTGCCAGTAGTCGTGGACAGGGTGACACCGGGGAGCTGTTTTTT
TRBJ1-1	.	TRBV9	.	CASSVWSEGAEAFF	TGTGCCAGCAGCGTATGGTCCGAGGGGGCTGAAGCTTTCTTT
TRBJ1-5	.	TRBV9	.	CASSVDPGWGQPQHF	TGTGCCAGCAGCGTAGATCCAGGGTGGGGGCAGCCCCAGCATTTT
TRBJ1-2	.	TRBV30	.	CAWSVGQVDGYTF	TGTGCCTGGAGTGTTGGGCAGGTAGATGGCTACACCTTC
TRBJ1-1	.	TRBV27	TRBD1	CASSPTGGPAEAFF	TGTGCCAGCAGTCCTACAGGGGGCCCTGCCGAAGCTTTCTTT
TRBJ2-7	.	TRBV19	TRBD2	CASSLRAGGEQYF	TGTGCCAGTAGTCTTCGGGCGGGAGGGGAGCAGTACTTC
TRBJ2-7	.	TRBV27	TRBD2	CASSPRGGRPSYEQYF	TGTGCCAGCAGTCCCCGGGGGGGGCGCCCCTCCTACGAGCAGTACTTC
TRBJ2-7	.	TRBV11-3	.	CASSLDPSASESSYEQYF	TGTGCCAGCAGCTTAGATCCATCTGCTAGCGAGAGCTCCTACGAGCAGTACTTC
TRBJ1-1	.	TRBV27	.	CASSLGAEAFF	TGTGCCAGCAGTTTAGGAGCTGAAGCTTTCTTT
TRBJ1-3	.	TRBV19	.	CASSMAPGVGNTIYF	TGTGCCAGTAGTATGGCCCCAGGGGTCGGAAACACCATATATTTT
TRBJ2-1	.	TRBV20-1	.	CLTRIYNEQFF	TGCCTCACCAGGATCTACAATGAGCAGTTCTTC
TRBJ1-2	.	TRBV5-8	.	CASSLSPGYGYTF	TGTGCCAGCAGCTTGTCACCCGGTTATGGCTACACCTTC
TRBJ1-6	.	TRBV10-2	.	CASSETGTYSPLHF	TGCGCCAGCAGTGAGACAGGGACGTATTCACCCCTCCACTTT
TRBJ1-1	.	TRBV28	.	CASSLRTDRLNTEAFF	TGTGCCAGCAGTTTACGGACCGACAGGCTGAACACTGAAGCTTTCTTT
TRBJ2-1	.	TRBV5-4	TRBD2	CASSFDKGMLAGAKGEQFF	TGTGCCAGCAGCTTTGATAAGGGTATGCTAGCGGGGGCCAAGGGTGAGCAGTTCTTC
TRBJ2-7	.	TRBV5-4	.	CASSFGFLSYEQYF	TGTGCCAGCAGCTTTGGGTTCCTATCCTACGAGCAGTACTTC
TRBJ1-1	.	TRBV2	TRBD1	CASSESQGAEAFF	TGTGCCAGCAGTGAAAGTCAGGGGGCTGAAGCTTTCTTT
TRBJ2-7	.	TRBV7-9	.	CASSYGGDEQYF	TGTGCCAGCAGTTATGGTGGCGACGAGCAGTACTTC
TRBJ2-7	.	TRBV19	TRBD1	CASSMTGKGYEQYF	TGTGCCAGTAGTATGACAGGGAAGGGGTACGAGCAGTACTTC
TRBJ2-3	.	TRBV30	.	CAWRLPPHTDTQYF	TGTGCCTGGAGGCTCCCTCCGCACACGGATACGCAGTATTTT
TRBJ2-7	.	TRBV11-2	.	CASSLLGTGLWDEQYF	TGTGCCAGCAGCTTATTAGGGACTGGGCTATGGGACGAGCAGTACTTC
TRBJ1-4	.	TRBV19	.	CASSIVGEEKLFF	TGTGCCAGTAGTATAGTCGGGGAGGAAAAACTGTTTTTT
TRBJ2-7	.	TRBV9	TRBD2	CASSVLAGGEQYF	TGTGCCAGCAGCGTACTAGCGGGTGGCGAGCAGTACTTC
TRBJ1-2	.	TRBV6-4	.	CASSDPFGGYTF	TGTGCCAGCAGTGACCCCTTCGGTGGCTACACCTTC
TRBJ2-3	.	TRBV27	TRBD2	CASSPGGFGDTQYF	TGTGCCAGCAGTCCGGGGGGGTTCGGAGATACGCAGTATTTT
TRBJ1-3	.	TRBV4-3	.	CASSQGSGFGTIYF	TGCGCCAGCAGCCAAGGGTCCGGCTTTGGCACCATATATTTT
TRBJ2-7	once	TRBV27	.	CASSPLSSYEQYF	TGTGCCAGCAGCCCCCTGAGCTCCTACGAGCAGTACTTC
TRBJ2-5	.	TRBV7-9	TRBD2	CASSLSGAQETQYF	TGTGCCAGCAGCCTTAGCGGGGCCCAAGAGACCCAGTACTTC
TRBJ2-5	.	TRBV27	TRBD1	CASSPLNRGLRETQYF	TGTGCCAGCAGTCCCCTGAACAGGGGGCTGCGAGAGACCCAGTACTTC
TRBJ2-5	once	TRBV5-1	TRBD2	CASSLRGGIAETQYF	TGCGCCAGCAGCTTGCGCGGGGGGATCGCAGAGACCCAGTACTTC
TRBJ2-7	.	TRBV7-9	TRBD1	CASSLGQGVPYEQYF	TGTGCCAGCAGCTTAGGACAGGGGGTTCCCTACGAGCAGTACTTC